The 9 T cell receptor beta chains in this list originate from one sample, sequenced in a study of cytomegalovirus exposure and HLA in healthy donors. The PCR made use of 60 Vbeta and 13 Jbeta primers. The data were produced by immunoSEQ multiplex PCR, yet TCRdb's version contains in-frame clones alone and is incomplete. The table shows approximately 140,000 clones, with around 79% occurring only once. Sequences were obtained from PBMCs. These receptors originate from a woman between 50 and 59 years old in good health and CMV-seropositive.

The chain is built from TRBV28 and TRBJ2-1; the D gene is possibly TRBD2 (6 bases). With 2 bases removed from V and 5 bases from J, the gap between germline ends came to 13 bases. Germline loops: CDR1 MDHEN, CDR2 SYDVKM. The CDR3 extends over 15 amino acids. CDR3 region: CASSLRSSEHNEQFF. In nucleotides, the CDR3 is TGTGCCAGCAGTTTAAGGTCTAGCGAACACAATGAGCAGTTCTTC.

The chain combines TRBV4-3 with TRBJ2-3, with 7 positions matching TRBD1. The CDR3 extends over 15 amino acids. With 2 bases clipped from V and 4 bases from J, the junction kept 6 bases outside the gene matches. From germline, CDR1 is LGHNA and CDR2 YSLEER. As DNA, the CDR3 is TGCGCCAGCAGCCAACAATTCACAGGGGCAGATACGCAGTATTTT. This translates into CASSQQFTGADTQYF.

CDR3 nucleotides: TGCGCCAGCAGCCACCCCGACAGGCTAGCTGGGCCCCAGCATTTT. Translating it yields CASSHPDRLAGPQHF. The rearrangement joins TRBV4-1 to TRBJ1-5; weak D call: TRBD1 (6 bases). V was pared by 3 bases and J by 9 bases, with 18 bases between. The V gene's germline CDR1 is MGHRA and CDR2 YSYEKL. This CDR3 contains 15 residues.

This clone was detected once. The V and J genes are TRBV10-2 and TRBJ1-6, with unresolved D. CDR3 length: 14 amino acids. CDR1 and CDR2 from the germline V gene are WSHSY and SAAADI. V lost 4 bases and J lost 10, with 14 bases in between. CDR3 amino acids: CASSAGQVGSPLHF. CDR3 DNA: TGCGCCAGCAGTGCCGGTCAGGTTGGATCACCCCTCCACTTT.

The chain is built from TRBV7-2 and TRBJ2-7; 8 bases are a match to TRBD1. CDR1 is SGHTA and CDR2 is FQGNSA in the germline V gene. Trimming cost V 5 bases and J 1 base; bases outside gene matches: 4. The CDR3 is 14 residues long. CDR3 nucleotide sequence: TGTGCCAGCAGCGCTGGACAGGGTTCCTACGAGCAGTACTTC. It codes for CASSAGQGSYEQYF.

The chain combines TRBV18 with TRBJ1-1; D possibly corresponds to TRBD1 (6 bases). CDR1 is KGHSH and CDR2 is LQKENI in the germline V gene. Between the trimmed V and J ends, which lost 5 bases and 2 bases, there was a span of 18 bases. The CDR3 totals 16 residues. The CDR3 sequence is CASSDPGQGLNTEAFF. CDR3 sequence (DNA): TGTGCCAGCTCAGACCCGGGGCAGGGGTTAAACACTGAAGCTTTCTTT. Complete variable domain (other parts from reference TRBV18 and TRBJ1-1): NAGVMQNPRHLVRRRGQEARLRCSPMKGHSHVYWYRQLPEEGLKFMVYLQKENIIDESGMPKERFSAEFPKEGPSILRIQQVVRGDSAAYFCASSDPGQGLNTEAFFGQGTRLTVV.

The chain uses TRBV7-9 and TRBJ1-4; D might be TRBD1 (6 bases). Trimming took off 0 bases at V and 8 bases at J, with 13 bases between the two ends. The CDR3 has 15 amino acids. Germline CDR1 is SEHNR and CDR2 is FQNEAQ (reference sequence). The CDR3 DNA sequence: TGTGCCAGCAGCTTAGCCGGGGGGGCCGGGGAAAAACTGTTTTTT. It specifies CASSLAGGAGEKLFF.

This chain connects TRBV7-9 to TRBJ2-7; TRBD2 matches at 9 bases. The V gene end was trimmed by 0 bases and the J gene end by 3 bases; junction bases not matched to a gene: 3. This CDR3 spans 15 amino acids. Germline values: CDR1 SEHNR, CDR2 FQNEAQ (reference sequence). CDR3 in DNA: TGTGCCAGCAGCTTAGCTAGCGGGGGATACTACGAGCAGTACTTC. It yields the protein CASSLASGGYYEQYF.

The chain joins TRBV27 to TRBJ1-5; D unresolved. The germline gives CDR1 MNHEY, CDR2 SMNVEV (reference sequence). The V and J ends lost 2 bases and 0 bases respectively, with 8 bases between them. The CDR3 runs to 15 residues. The CDR3 region has the DNA TGTGCCAGCAGTTTAACCAGGAATAGCAATCAGCCCCAGCATTTT. It codes for CASSLTRNSNQPQHF.